This T cell receptor (beta chain) was observed in a study of OX40 agonist ivuxolimab in advanced cancers. In the study overall: Past anti-PD-1, anti-PD-L1 or anti-CTLA-4 therapy was accepted, and 35% to 45% had received some.

Germline CDR1 and CDR2: KGHSH and LQKENI. The CDR3 runs 14 residues. V was shortened by 5 bases and J by 8 bases, with 18 bases between the two germline ends. This clone was recorded a few times. Here immunoSEQ multiplex PCR was the method, and the copy in TCRdb shows in-frame clones only, minus some. The data show more than 45,000 clones, with 70% to 85% seen just once and more than 1.2% held by the top ten. Specimen: CD4+ or CD8+ T cells sorted from blood, collected in a trial of the OX40 agonist ivuxolimab. This TCR derives from an adult with an advanced solid tumor such as melanoma, head and neck, liver or kidney cancer. The chain recombines TRBV18 with TRBJ1-2; D might be TRBD1 (6 bases). This CDR3 reads CASSGDRQVKGYTF. The CDR3 DNA sequence: TGTGCCAGCTCAGGCGACAGGCAGGTAAAAGGCTACACCTTC.